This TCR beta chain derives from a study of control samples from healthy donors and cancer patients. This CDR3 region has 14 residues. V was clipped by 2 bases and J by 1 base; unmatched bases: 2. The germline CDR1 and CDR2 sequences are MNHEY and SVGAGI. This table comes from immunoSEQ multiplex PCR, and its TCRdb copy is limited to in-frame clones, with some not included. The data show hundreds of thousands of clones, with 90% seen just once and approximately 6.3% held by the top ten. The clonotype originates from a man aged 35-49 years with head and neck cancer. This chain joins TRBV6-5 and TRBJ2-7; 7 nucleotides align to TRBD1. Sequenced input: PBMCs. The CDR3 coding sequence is TGTGCCAGCAGTTACGGGGGACAGTCCTACGAGCAGTACTTC. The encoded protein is CASSYGGQSYEQYF.